This T cell receptor beta chain derives from a study of blood T cell repertoires in COVID-19. Across the whole study: The analysed material was cDNA or gDNA that came from T cells, B-cell-depleted T cells, or PBMCs.

The CDR3 contains 14 residues. Per germline, CDR1 KGHDR and CDR2 SFDVKD. Trimming removed 3 bases from V and 8 bases from J; junction bases left unmatched: 8. This clone was picked up one time. Method: immunoSEQ multiplex PCR; TCRdb's copy keeps in-frame clones and lacks some. The repertoire consists of approximately 230,000 clones, with approximately 90% occurring once and the leading ten covering 2% to 2.5%. This TCR was recovered from a woman aged 40 to 49 who had recovered from COVID-19. The chain employs TRBV24-1 and TRBJ1-2, with 7 nucleotides matching TRBD1. Material: peripheral blood. Here the CDR3 DNA reads TGTGCCACCAGTGATCCCAGACAGGGTGGAGGCTACACCTTC. Protein sequence: CATSDPRQGGGYTF.